Below are 14 T cell receptor beta chains sequenced from a single sample in a study of blood T cell repertoires in COVID-19. Measured with immunoSEQ multiplex PCR; TCRdb has only the in-frame clones, and not every one. The sample consists of approximately 190,000 clones, 86% of them appearing once. The sequenced sample consisted of peripheral blood. All receptors come from a man aged 80 or over with acute or convalescent COVID-19.

The chain recombines TRBV19 with TRBJ1-5; the match to TRBD1 covers 9 bases. Germline V gene lookup returns CDR1 LNHDA and CDR2 SQIVND (reference sequence). The junction had 8 bases not matched to a gene; V was cut back by 5 bases and J by 9 bases. The CDR3 contains 14 residues. The CDR3 sequence is CASSPGQGQWPQHF. CDR3 in DNA: TGTGCCAGTAGTCCGGGACAGGGACAGTGGCCCCAGCATTTT.

The chain uses TRBV19 and TRBJ1-1, with TRBD1 matching 7 bases. The CDR3 covers 14 residues. Trimming removed 5 bases from V and 1 base from J; junction bases left unmatched: 4. In germline, CDR1 is LNHDA, CDR2 SQIVND (reference sequence). In nucleotides, the CDR3 is TGTGCCAGTAGTTCGGGACAGACGAACACTGAAGCTTTCTTT. It specifies CASSSGQTNTEAFF.

The V gene is TRBV21-1, the J gene TRBJ2-1; TRBD2 is the table's D call and was not checked against the DNA. TRBV21-1 is a pseudogene locus. CDR3 size: 15 residues. CDR3 coding DNA: TGTGCCAGCAACCCCCCCCGGCTAGCCTACAATGAGCAGTTCTTC. Translating it yields CASNPPRLAYNEQFF.

The chain employs TRBV5-1 and TRBJ2-5, with no clear D. V was clipped by 4 bases and J by 5 bases, with 12 bases between them. The CDR3 extends over 13 amino acids. Germline V lookup: CDR1 SGHRS, CDR2 YFSETQ. The CDR3 spells CASSLPERETQYF. CDR3 bases: TGCGCCAGCAGCCTACCTGAGAGGGAGACCCAGTACTTC.

The chain combines TRBV7-8 with TRBJ1-4; 9 bases match TRBD1. The junction had 2 bases not matched to a gene; V was cut back by 5 bases and J by 7 bases. Germline V gives CDR1 SGHVS, CDR2 FQNEAQ. The CDR3 is made up of 13 amino acids. Here the CDR3 reads CASSDRGGEKLFF. CDR3 DNA sequence: TGTGCCAGCAGCGACAGGGGGGGTGAAAAACTGTTTTTT.

The chain recombines TRBV3-1 (or the pseudogene TRBV3-2) with TRBJ2-7; D perhaps matches TRBD1 (5 bases). Trimming left V 3 bases short and J 0 bases short, with 9 bases between. Per germline, CDR1 LGHDT and CDR2 YNNKEL (reference sequence). The CDR3 is made up of 14 amino acids. This CDR3 is CASSQTASSYEQYV. The CDR3 bases are TGTGCCAGCAGCCAGACAGCCAGCTCCTACGAGCAGTACGTC.

This clone was observed once. The chain recombines TRBV11-2 with TRBJ2-7; 9 nucleotides line up with TRBD1. This CDR3 has 15 residues. The germline V gene encodes CDR1 SGHAT and CDR2 FQNNGV. V dropped 1 base and J dropped 2; count of bases not matched to a gene: 3. CDR3 region: CASSLGRDRAYEQYF. The CDR3, as DNA: TGTGCCAGCAGCTTAGGTCGGGACAGGGCCTACGAGCAGTACTTC.

The V and J genes are TRBV9 and TRBJ1-2, with 9 bases matching TRBD1. Unmatched junction bases numbered 4, after V lost 4 bases and J lost 3 bases. The CDR3 covers 14 residues. Per germline, CDR1 SGDLS and CDR2 YYNGEE. Here the CDR3 DNA reads TGTGCCAGCAGCTCCACAGGGGGCGACTATGGCTACACCTTC. Encoded protein: CASSSTGGDYGYTF.

The rearrangement uses TRBV9 and TRBJ2-5; 8 bases agree with TRBD2. V lost 0 bases and J lost 5; bases outside the gene matches: 6. The CDR3 is 15 residues long. Germline CDR1 is SGDLS and CDR2 is YYNGEE. CDR3 sequence: CASSVAGGRWETQYF. CDR3 bases: TGTGCCAGCAGCGTAGCGGGAGGGAGGTGGGAGACCCAGTACTTC.

This sequence joins TRBV21-1 and TRBJ2-1; the DNA was not compared with TRBD2, the D call given in the table. TRBV21-1 is flagged as a pseudogene. The CDR3 spans 15 residues. The CDR3 here is CASSKQAGVDNEQFF. The DNA of the CDR3 is TGTGCCAGCAGCAAACAAGCGGGAGTCGACAATGAGCAGTTCTTC.

This clone has only a few counts. The rearrangement links TRBV24-1 to TRBJ2-1, with 10 bases that match TRBD1. The germline gives CDR1 KGHDR, CDR2 SFDVKD. V shed 9 bases and J 7 bases; nucleotides not matched to a gene: 8. CDR3 size: 14 residues. This CDR3 reads CATSGTGELNEQFF. CDR3 bases: TGTGCCACCTCCGGGACAGGGGAACTAAATGAGCAGTTCTTC.

This chain links TRBV7-8 with TRBJ1-2; the D gene is possibly TRBD1 (5 bases). The length of the CDR3 is 11 residues. V was cut by 8 bases and J by 8 bases, with 12 bases left in between. The V gene's germline CDR1 is SGHVS and CDR2 FQNEAQ. The CDR3 DNA reads TGTGCCAGCCGGACGGGGGACGGCTACACCTTC. Its translation: CASRTGDGYTF.

This sequence joins TRBV6-5 and TRBJ2-2; D is unresolved. The germline V and J ends were trimmed by 6 bases and 4 bases, with 9 bases remaining between them. The germline gives CDR1 MNHEY, CDR2 SVGAGI. The CDR3 is 13 residues long. The CDR3 is CASSRLSTGELFF. The CDR3 DNA reads TGTGCCAGCAGCCGACTGTCCACCGGGGAGCTGTTTTTT.

V is TRBV29-1 and J is TRBJ2-1, with 9 positions matching TRBD1. Looked up from germline, CDR1 is SQVTM and CDR2 is ANQGSEA. V was clipped by 3 bases and J by 4 bases; unmatched bases: 4. The CDR3 is made up of 14 amino acids. In DNA, the CDR3 is TGCAGCGTTGAGTTACAGGGGGCGTACAATGAGCAGTTCTTC. This sequence encodes CSVELQGAYNEQFF.